Presented here are 10 T cell receptor beta chains from one specimen sequenced in a study of blood T cell repertoires in COVID-19. Here immunoSEQ multiplex PCR was the method, and the copy in TCRdb shows in-frame clones only, minus some. The repertoire holds hundreds of thousands of clones, around 88% seen once, with roughly 8.6% in the top ten. The sequenced sample consisted of PBMCs or T cells enriched from blood (not recorded which). The receptors were gathered from a man between 40 and 49 years old who had recovered from COVID-19.

The chain employs TRBV6-1 and TRBJ1-1, with unresolved D. CDR1 and CDR2 (germline): MNHNS, SASEGT. This CDR3 region has 12 residues. V lost 3 bases, J lost 5 bases, and 7 bases lay in between. The DNA of the CDR3 is TGTGCCAGCAGTGAGAGGAGGACTGAAGCTTTCTTT. The encoded protein is CASSERRTEAFF.

The rearrangement links TRBV7-9 to TRBJ2-7; 7 bases are a match to TRBD2. The CDR3 has 14 residues. The junction had 5 bases not matched to a gene; V was cut back by 4 bases and J by 2 bases. The germline V gene encodes CDR1 SEHNR and CDR2 FQNEAQ (reference sequence). This chain's CDR3 is CASSSSGIAYEQYF. Written as DNA, the CDR3 is TGTGCCAGCAGCTCGAGCGGGATCGCCTACGAGCAGTACTTC. Supplemented by reference TRBV7-9 and TRBJ2-7, the full variable domain reads DTGVSQNPRHKITKRGQNVTFRCDPISEHNRLYWYRQTLGQGPEFLTYFQNEAQLEKSRLLSDRFSAERPKGSFSTLEIQRTEQGDSAMYLCASSSSGIAYEQYFGPGTRLTVT.

The chain recombines TRBV29-1 with TRBJ1-1; 9 positions agree with TRBD1. The ends lost 7 bases at V and 0 bases at J; junction bases unmatched: 9. The CDR3 extends over 15 amino acids. CDR1 SQVTM and CDR2 ANQGSEA come from the germline V gene. Here the CDR3 DNA reads TGCAGCGGAAACGAGGGACAGGGAATGAACACTGAAGCTTTCTTT. It yields the protein CSGNEGQGMNTEAFF.

The chain is built from TRBV19 and TRBJ2-7; D ambiguous. The V gene's germline CDR1 is LNHDA and CDR2 SQIVND (reference sequence). The V end was cut by 0 bases, the J end by 1 base, with 7 bases between. This CDR3 region has 14 residues. The CDR3 bases are TGTGCCAGTAGTATAGAGGCAGCGTCCTACGAGCAGTACTTC. It is translated as CASSIEAASYEQYF. Full variable domain (outside the CDR3, taken from reference TRBV19 and TRBJ2-7): DGGITQSPKYLFRKEGQNVTLSCEQNLNHDAMYWYRQDPGQGLRLIYYSQIVNDFQKGDIAEGYSVSREKKESFPLTVTSAQKNPTAFYLCASSIEAASYEQYFGPGTRLTVT.

V gene TRBV3-1 (or the pseudogene TRBV3-2) combines with J gene TRBJ2-1; 11 bases line up with TRBD2. CDR3 length equals 18 residues. The germline V gene encodes CDR1 LGHDT and CDR2 YNNKEL (reference sequence). V lost 5 bases to trimming and J lost 3 bases; unmatched junction nucleotides: 12. CDR3 region: CASSSSGTSGVSYNEQFF. The CDR3 region has the DNA TGTGCCAGCAGCTCCTCCGGGACTAGCGGAGTTAGCTACAATGAGCAGTTCTTC.

The chain joins TRBV4-1 to TRBJ2-2, with TRBD2 identical over 11 bases. The CDR3 sequence is 17 residues long. Germline V gene sequence: CDR1 MGHRA, CDR2 YSYEKL. The V segment lost 0 bases and the J segment 7 bases; nucleotides outside the gene matches: 7. The CDR3 here is CASSQEVAGGPNGELFF. The CDR3 DNA is TGCGCCAGCAGCCAAGAAGTAGCGGGAGGGCCTAACGGGGAGCTGTTTTTT.

The rearrangement uses TRBV5-3 and TRBJ2-1; 8 bases line up with TRBD2. TRBV5-3 is classed as an ORF, of uncertain function. The length of the CDR3 is 14 residues. V shed 4 bases and J 7 bases; nucleotides not matched to a gene: 7. This chain's CDR3 is CARSLGLVGNEQFF. The CDR3 nucleotides are TGTGCCAGAAGCCTGGGACTAGTGGGGAATGAGCAGTTCTTC.

The DNA of the CDR3 is TGTGCCAGCAGCTCGACCCTTCAGGACTACGAGCAGTACTTC. It specifies CASSSTLQDYEQYF. The chain is built from TRBV7-9 and TRBJ2-7; D is undetermined. This CDR3 comprises 14 residues. Trimming cost V 4 bases and J 3 bases, with 13 bases left between them. Looked up from germline, CDR1 is SEHNR and CDR2 is FQNEAQ (reference sequence).

This chain joins TRBV10-2 and TRBJ1-6, with TRBD1 identical over 7 bases. CDR1 and CDR2 from the germline V gene are WSHSY and SAAADI. The CDR3 runs to 14 residues. Trimming took 3 bases from V and 7 from J; bases not matched to a gene: 3. CDR3 residues: CASSDRDRNSPLHF. The CDR3 nucleotides read TGCGCCAGCAGTGATAGGGACAGAAATTCACCCCTCCACTTT.

J is TRBJ1-1 and V is TRBV19; 7 bases line up with TRBD1. Trimming took 5 bases from V and 7 from J; bases not matched to a gene: 7. CDR3 size: 13 residues. The germline CDR1 and CDR2 sequences are LNHDA and SQIVND (reference sequence). CDR3 region: CASSVTQGNEAFF. CDR3 DNA: TGTGCCAGTAGTGTCACACAGGGGAATGAAGCTTTCTTT.